The 5 T cell receptor beta chains in this list originate from one sample, sequenced in a study of blood T cell repertoires in COVID-19. Measured with immunoSEQ multiplex PCR; TCRdb has only the in-frame clones, and not every one. This table holds a few hundred thousand clones, 75% to 90% found once. The specimen was peripheral blood. These receptors originate from a woman in her late teens or twenties with acute or convalescent COVID-19.

V usage is TRBV19 and J usage is TRBJ1-4, with unresolved D. CDR3 size: 17 residues. The germline V gene encodes CDR1 LNHDA and CDR2 SQIVND (reference sequence). Trimming cost V 5 bases and J 3 bases, with 19 bases left between them. For the CDR3, the DNA is TGTGCCAGTAGTCCCAGTAAAGGTCGGGGAGCTAATGAAAAACTGTTTTTT. Its protein product is CASSPSKGRGANEKLFF. The full variable domain, its missing parts supplied by reference TRBV19 and TRBJ1-4, is DGGITQSPKYLFRKEGQNVTLSCEQNLNHDAMYWYRQDPGQGLRLIYYSQIVNDFQKGDIAEGYSVSREKKESFPLTVTSAQKNPTAFYLCASSPSKGRGANEKLFFGSGTQLSVL.

V usage is TRBV19 and J usage is TRBJ1-1; 7 positions agree with TRBD1. This CDR3 contains 15 residues. Germline CDR1 reads LNHDA; CDR2 reads SQIVND (reference sequence). The V and J ends lost 3 bases and 1 base, in that order; junction bases with no gene match: 5. CDR3 protein: CASSIPRTGNTEAFF. CDR3 DNA sequence: TGTGCCAGTAGTATCCCCCGGACAGGGAACACTGAAGCTTTCTTT.

V usage is TRBV18 and J usage is TRBJ2-1; D gene ambiguous. V lost 1 base, J lost 0 bases, and 13 bases lay in between. This CDR3 spans 17 amino acids. Per germline, CDR1 KGHSH and CDR2 LQKENI. CDR3 protein: CASSPRGGLSSYNEQFF. CDR3 sequence (DNA): TGTGCCAGCTCACCACGAGGTGGCTTAAGCTCCTACAATGAGCAGTTCTTC.

V is TRBV6-1 and J is TRBJ1-5; D call uncertain. Looked up from germline, CDR1 is MNHNS and CDR2 is SASEGT. CDR3 length equals 15 residues. Trimming took off 3 bases at V and 8 bases at J, with 17 bases between the two ends. The CDR3 nucleotides are TGTGCCAGCAGTGAGGGGATCTTTCGGGAAAAGCCCCAGCATTTT. Its translation: CASSEGIFREKPQHF.

The chain links TRBV19 to TRBJ1-1; D ambiguous. Looked up from germline, CDR1 is LNHDA and CDR2 is SQIVND (reference sequence). The CDR3 extends over 13 amino acids. Trimming pared 5 bases from V and 5 bases from J, leaving 12 bases between. DNA for the CDR3: TGTGCCAGTAGTCGGGCAAGAGGGACTGAAGCTTTCTTT. This sequence encodes CASSRARGTEAFF.